The T cell receptor beta chain under discussion was sequenced for a study of cytomegalovirus exposure and HLA in healthy donors. Study-level points and caveats: Among TCR beta chains, those listed as cytomegalovirus-associated numbered around 160. It was reportedly the case that the classifier diagnosed cytomegalovirus status with high specificity and sensitivity. Several of the most significant clusters appeared, in a later analysis, to be linked to common viral pathogens. The analysis excluded some indistinguishable V segments, including TRBV6-2 and TRBV6-3.

60 Vbeta and 13 Jbeta primers were used in PCR. TCRdb's copy holds only in-frame clones and misses some; the assay was immunoSEQ multiplex PCR. The sample holds 150,000 to 200,000 clones; approximately 70% are singletons and the top ten take approximately 7.1%. The CDR3 has 15 amino acids. Trimming took off 0 bases at V and 2 bases at J, with 10 bases between the two ends. The V gene's germline CDR1 is SGDLS and CDR2 YYNGEE. On this clone itself: The antigen is undetermined.

The sample was PBMCs. The TCR was taken from a man between 40 and 49 years old in good health and CMV-seropositive. This chain links TRBV9 with TRBJ2-3; D perhaps matches TRBD1 (6 bases). In DNA form, the CDR3 reads TGTGCCAGCAGCGTAGCCGGGGACACCACAGATACGCAGTATTTT. Translation gives CASSVAGDTTDTQYF. Full variable domain (outside the CDR3, taken from reference TRBV9 and TRBJ2-3): DSGVTQTPKHLITATGQRVTLRCSPRSGDLSVYWYQQSLDQGLQFLIQYYNGEERAKGNILERFSAQQFPDLHSELNLSSLELGDSALYFCASSVAGDTTDTQYFGPGTRLTVL.